This T cell receptor beta chain appears in the sequencing data of a study of identical twins. The authors used template switching to add a universal primer site and gave cDNA unique molecular identifiers. One entry per CDR3 protein, called by TCRdb with MiXCR from the 5' RACE reads. The sample gives roughly 690,000 distinct CDR3 sequences, approximately 21% of which show up once; roughly 4% is in the top ten. V lost 3 bases to trimming and J lost 4 bases; unmatched junction nucleotides: 2. Germline CDR1 and CDR2: SGHRS and YFSETQ. CDR3 length: 13 residues. In addition, the sample was reused for a study of T cells expressing NK-cell markers. That investigation notes: A range of roughly 1.0-8% of CD8+ T cells consisted of dominant NKG2C+ clonotypes in a handful of donors.

The chain couples TRBV5-1 to TRBJ2-7; 9 bases agree with TRBD1. Sequenced material: PBMCs. This receptor was obtained from a woman between 18 and 29 years old in good health. CDR3 loop: CASSWTGVYEQYF. The CDR3 coding sequence is TGCGCCAGCAGCTGGACAGGGGTTTACGAGCAGTACTTC.